This T cell receptor beta chain was observed in a study of T-cell reconstitution after alpha-beta-depleted transplantation in children listed by TCRdb under 2016. Regarding the study in general: T-cell immune reconstitution after TCRalphabeta/CD19-depleted allogeneic hematopoietic cell transplantation in children was quantitatively tracked in the study by means of TCR repertoire profiling. What the research found in general, with its limitations: Over the following months the frequencies of hyperexpanded clones went down, and after one year T-cell counts and TCRbeta diversity were mostly credited to newly produced T cells. The apparently early alphabetaT-cell count recovery about two months after transplant was reportedly dependent on only several hundred rapidly expanded clones derived from non-depleted graft cells. In some patients, the high TCRbeta diversity seen at day 60 was put down to recipient T cells and intrathymic progenitors that had survived conditioning.

Counted from cysteine to phenylalanine, this CDR3 has 16 amino acids. The sequence is cut down to CDR3 DNA, 48 bases in frame from base 1. The germline V gene specifies SGHDT as CDR1 and YYEEEE as CDR2. At the junction V is shortened by 1 base and J by 3 bases, with 16 bases in between. The treatment or condition label, as the study defines it: allogeneic hematopoietic cell transplantation with graft depleted of TCRalphabeta T cells and CD19 B cells. The transplant recipients were children given TCRalphabeta/CD19-depleted allogeneic hematopoietic cell grafts. Receptors were amplified or captured by PCR. TCRdb records Illumina HiSeq 2500 as the sequencer. Molecular barcoding was employed in the preparation of TCR libraries, with unique molecular identifiers being used to normalize TCRbeta repertoire quantification. TCRdb redid the processing of the public reads, applying fastp at Q25 and MiXCR, and retained in-frame beta chains. Every CDR3 protein is listed once, alongside the most common genes and DNA of its rows. The sample yields under 300,000 distinct CDR3 sequences; approximately 10% were counted once. Around 24% of the sample goes to the ten largest clones.

This clonotype was detected a few times. No antigen is known for it. Per-base quality was not reported, and no clone a single base away is much larger than it. The chain employs TRBV5-6 and TRBJ2-5; a tentative D match to TRBD1 spans 5 bases. Sequences were derived from peripheral blood, sampled 180 days after TCRalphabeta/CD19-depleted stem cell transplant. This TCR came from a male patient between 2 and 15 years old who had a stem cell transplant for chronic granulomatous disease, so the T cells may come from the graft donor. The nucleotide sequence reads TGTGCCAGCAGCTTGTTTCAGGGAAGGTATGAAGAGACCCAGTACTTC. It is translated as CASSLFQGRYEETQYF.